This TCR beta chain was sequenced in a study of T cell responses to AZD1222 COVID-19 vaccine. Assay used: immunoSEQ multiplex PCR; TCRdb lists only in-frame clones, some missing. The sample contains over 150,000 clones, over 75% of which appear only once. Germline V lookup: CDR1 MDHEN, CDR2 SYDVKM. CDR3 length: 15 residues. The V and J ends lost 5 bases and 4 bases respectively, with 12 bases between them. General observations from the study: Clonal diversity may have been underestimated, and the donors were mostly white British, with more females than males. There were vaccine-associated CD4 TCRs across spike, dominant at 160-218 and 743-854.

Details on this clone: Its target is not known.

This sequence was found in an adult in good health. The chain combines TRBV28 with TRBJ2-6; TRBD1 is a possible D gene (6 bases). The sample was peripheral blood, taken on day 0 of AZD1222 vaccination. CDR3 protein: CASSPRGSGANVLTF. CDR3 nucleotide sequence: TGTGCCAGCAGTCCCAGGGGTTCCGGGGCCAACGTCCTGACTTTC.